These T cell receptor beta chains were read from a single sample in a study of blood T cell repertoires in COVID-19. The table came from immunoSEQ multiplex PCR; TCRdb's copy has only in-frame clones and leaves some out. The table records 190,000 or so clones, around 88% of them present only once. The sequencing sample was made of PBMCs or T cells enriched from blood (not recorded which). These receptors came from a woman aged 25 to 45 who had been exposed to COVID-19. Both conserved end residues are part of each CDR3. The order of the fields is clone size, V gene, D gene, J gene, CDR3 length, CDR3 protein, CDR3 DNA. A D gene is named only where the DNA matches it firmly. Part of the rows lack a size; the others show once, few, many or a class for expanded clones.

abundance: -
v_gene: TRBV6-1
d_gene: -
j_gene: TRBJ1-5
len: 16
CDR3aa: CASSEGGTYSNQPQHF
CDR3nt: TGTGCCAGCAGTGAAGGGGGGACTTATAGCAATCAGCCCCAGCATTTT

abundance: -
v_gene: TRBV6-5
d_gene: -
j_gene: TRBJ2-1
len: 15
CDR3aa: CASSYGQGGAREQFF
CDR3nt: TGTGCCAGCAGTTACGGCCAGGGCGGCGCGCGGGAGCAGTTCTTC

abundance: -
v_gene: TRBV6-5
d_gene: TRBD1
j_gene: TRBJ1-4
len: 14
CDR3aa: CASTPSQGANKLFF
CDR3nt: TGTGCCAGCACCCCGTCACAGGGGGCAAACAAACTGTTTTTT

abundance: -
v_gene: TRBV11-2
d_gene: -
j_gene: TRBJ1-1
len: 18
CDR3aa: CASSLGLQWGVMNTEAFF
CDR3nt: TGTGCCAGCAGCTTAGGTCTACAGTGGGGCGTGATGAACACTGAAGCTTTCTTT

abundance: -
v_gene: TRBV5-1
d_gene: TRBD2
j_gene: TRBJ2-5
len: 14
CDR3aa: CASSQGLAGVTQYF
CDR3nt: TGCGCCAGCAGCCAGGGACTAGCGGGGGTTACCCAGTACTTC

abundance: -
v_gene: TRBV19
d_gene: TRBD2
j_gene: TRBJ2-1
len: 17
CDR3aa: CASSINAGRARGNEQFF
CDR3nt: TGTGCCAGTAGTATAAACGCTGGGAGGGCGAGGGGCAATGAGCAGTTCTTC

abundance: once
v_gene: TRBV4-2
d_gene: -
j_gene: TRBJ2-2
len: 16
CDR3aa: CASSQGKGRAAGELFF
CDR3nt: TGTGCCAGCAGCCAAGGGAAGGGCAGGGCGGCCGGGGAGCTGTTTTTT

abundance: -
v_gene: TRBV9
d_gene: TRBD2
j_gene: TRBJ2-1
len: 15
CDR3aa: CASSDTGTSWDEQFF
CDR3nt: TGTGCCAGCAGCGACACCGGGACTAGCTGGGATGAGCAGTTCTTC

abundance: -
v_gene: TRBV2
d_gene: -
j_gene: TRBJ1-2
len: 13
CDR3aa: CASGQGLYYGYTF
CDR3nt: TGTGCCAGCGGTCAGGGGCTATACTATGGCTACACCTTC

abundance: -
v_gene: TRBV3-1/TRBV3-2
d_gene: -
j_gene: TRBJ1-2
len: 15
CDR3aa: CASSPFGRGGNGYTF
CDR3nt: TGTGCCAGCAGCCCTTTTGGACGAGGGGGAAATGGCTACACCTTC

abundance: -
v_gene: TRBV27
d_gene: -
j_gene: TRBJ1-1
len: 14
CDR3aa: CASSQGHINTEAFF
CDR3nt: TGTGCCAGCAGTCAGGGACATATTAACACTGAAGCTTTCTTT

abundance: -
v_gene: TRBV6-5
d_gene: TRBD1
j_gene: TRBJ1-2
len: 14
CDR3aa: CASGRPDRDDGYTF
CDR3nt: TGTGCCAGCGGACGCCCGGACAGGGACGATGGCTACACCTTC

abundance: -
v_gene: TRBV19
d_gene: -
j_gene: TRBJ1-1
len: 14
CDR3aa: CASSIRGANTEAFF
CDR3nt: TGTGCCAGTAGTATTCGGGGGGCGAACACTGAAGCTTTCTTT

abundance: -
v_gene: TRBV5-1
d_gene: TRBD1
j_gene: TRBJ2-1
len: 16
CDR3aa: CASSVMGQATYNEQFF
CDR3nt: TGCGCCAGCAGCGTCATGGGACAGGCGACCTACAATGAGCAGTTCTTC

abundance: -
v_gene: TRBV30
d_gene: -
j_gene: TRBJ1-2
len: 14
CDR3aa: CAWSVRGASHGYTF
CDR3nt: TGTGCCTGGAGTGTACGGGGGGCGTCGCATGGCTACACCTTC

abundance: few
v_gene: TRBV5-1
d_gene: TRBD1
j_gene: TRBJ1-2
len: 15
CDR3aa: CASSLEPGQHYGYTF
CDR3nt: TGCGCCAGCAGCTTGGAGCCGGGACAGCATTATGGCTACACCTTC

abundance: -
v_gene: TRBV6-4
d_gene: -
j_gene: TRBJ1-5
len: 17
CDR3aa: CASSDREGIYSNQPQHF
CDR3nt: TGTGCCAGCAGTGACAGGGAGGGGATCTATAGCAATCAGCCCCAGCATTTT

abundance: -
v_gene: TRBV30
d_gene: -
j_gene: TRBJ1-6
len: 15
CDR3aa: CAWSVLGEDRSPLHF
CDR3nt: TGTGCCTGGAGTGTACTCGGGGAAGACCGGTCACCCCTCCACTTT

abundance: -
v_gene: TRBV7-2
d_gene: -
j_gene: TRBJ1-5
len: 14
CDR3aa: CASSSWLGNQPQHF
CDR3nt: TGTGCCAGCAGCTCCTGGTTAGGCAATCAGCCCCAGCATTTT

abundance: -
v_gene: TRBV19
d_gene: -
j_gene: TRBJ1-5
len: 13
CDR3aa: CASSPQGNQPQHF
CDR3nt: TGTGCCAGTAGCCCCCAGGGGAATCAGCCCCAGCATTTT